Shown below are 6 T cell receptor beta chains from a single sample sequenced in a study of T cells after yellow fever vaccination. Each CDR3 protein gets one entry after TCRdb re-called the 5' RACE reads with MiXCR. Among approximately 160,000 distinct CDR3 sequences listed, 7% to 10% were seen once. The sequenced sample was CD8+ T cells sorted from PBMCs, obtained 45 days after the yellow fever booster vaccination. The receptors were sampled from a man aged 18 to 29 who received the YFV17D yellow fever vaccine.

The CDR3 DNA reads TGTGCCAGCAGGACTACGGGAAGACAGGGGGCGGAAACCTATGGCTACACCTTC. It is translated as CASRTTGRQGAETYGYTF. The chain combines TRBV7-8 with TRBJ1-2; 10 nucleotides line up with TRBD1. Germline-derived CDR1 and CDR2 are SGHVS and FQNEAQ. Trimming removed 6 bases from V and 4 bases from J; junction bases left unmatched: 17. This CDR3 is 18 amino acids long.

This clonotype was seen a few times. The chain is built from TRBV5-6 and TRBJ2-5, with 8 bases lining up with TRBD2. Trimming took 5 bases from V and 2 from J; bases not matched to a gene: 11. CDR1 is SGHDT, CDR2 YYEEEE, per germline. The length of the CDR3 is 16 residues. The DNA of the CDR3 is TGTGCCAGCAGGCCTGTAGCGGGGCGCCTTCAAGAGACCCAGTACTTC. It translates to CASRPVAGRLQETQYF.

This clonotype was detected a few times. V and J are TRBV7-2 and TRBJ2-7; D is perhaps TRBD1 or TRBD2 (6 bases each). The CDR3 loop spans 14 amino acids. Trimming left V 1 base short and J 4 bases short, with 11 bases between. Germline V gene sequence: CDR1 SGHTA, CDR2 FQGNSA. CDR3 residues: CASSLEGGQYEQYV. The CDR3 DNA sequence: TGTGCCAGCAGCTTAGAGGGGGGACAATACGAGCAGTACGTC.

The CDR3 bases are TGTGCCAGCAGCGTAGTCGGAGGCAGTACAGATACGCAGTATTTT. Its translation is CASSVVGGSTDTQYF. The V call is TRBV9, the J call TRBJ2-3, with D possibly matching TRBD2 (5 bases). The germline CDR1 and CDR2 sequences are SGDLS and YYNGEE. The germline V and J ends were trimmed by 0 bases and 3 bases, with 11 bases remaining between them. This CDR3 region has 15 residues.

Many counts were recorded for this clonotype. In nucleotides, the CDR3 is TGCGCCAGCAGCTCCACAGACTACAATGAGCAGTTCTTC. Translating it yields CASSSTDYNEQFF. The chain is built from TRBV5-1 and TRBJ2-1; D gene ambiguous. The CDR3 consists of 13 residues. V shed 3 bases and J shed 3 bases, with 7 bases lying between them. Germline-derived CDR1 and CDR2 are SGHRS and YFSETQ. Looking up the rest from reference TRBV5-1 and TRBJ2-1 gives the full variable domain: KAGVTQTPRYLIKTRGQQVTLSCSPISGHRSVSWYQQTPGQGLQFLFEYFSETQRNKGNFPGRFSGRQFSNSRSEMNVSTLELGDSALYLCASSSTDYNEQFFGPGTRLTVL.

The chain recombines TRBV7-2 with TRBJ2-5, with D maybe TRBD2 (6 bases). V was trimmed by 5 bases and J by 4 bases, leaving 14 bases between them. This CDR3 comprises 14 residues. The germline gives CDR1 SGHTA, CDR2 FQGNSA. The CDR3 loop is CASSPRRGLETQYF. The CDR3 DNA sequence: TGTGCCAGCAGCCCGCGCCGGGGGTTAGAGACCCAGTACTTC.